This section outlines one T cell receptor beta chain sequence together with its context. Germline values: CDR1 SGHNT, CDR2 YYREEE (reference sequence). V lost 4 bases and J lost 3; bases outside the gene matches: 6. The CDR3 is 16 residues long. Authors' processing steps: It was from reference gene primer amplification that nucleated cell counts were estimated. Clones were read by immunoSEQ multiplex PCR, and TCRdb kept only the in-frame ones, dropping some. V and J calls and clone size are copied from that table; D and trimming were computed from the DNA. The sample consists of 250,000 to 350,000 clones, around four fifths of them appearing once. The data are from a study of blood T cell repertoires in COVID-19. Study-level information: Italy, Spain and the United States were the sources of the convalescent and acute COVID-19 samples. In each case, the material was cDNA or gDNA derived from T cells, B-cell-depleted T cells, or PBMCs.

V and J are TRBV5-4 and TRBJ2-2, with 10 bases aligning to TRBD1. This TCR derives from a woman aged 45 to 65 with active or convalescent COVID-19. Source material: peripheral blood. The CDR3 nucleotides are TGTGCCAGCAGCAGGCGGACAGGGGGTGACACCGGGGAGCTGTTTTTT. It yields the protein CASSRRTGGDTGELFF. Full variable domain (rest looked up from reference TRBV5-4 and TRBJ2-2): ETGVTQSPTHLIKTRGQQVTLRCSSQSGHNTVSWYQQALGQGPQFIFQYYREEENGRGNFPPRFSGLQFPNYSSELNVNALELDDSALYLCASSRRTGGDTGELFFGEGSRLTVL.